This is a list of T cell receptor beta chains from one sample in a study of vaccination and CD4 T cells after COVID-19. Their antigens are not known. TCRdb used MiXCR to reprocess the PCR reads, holding one entry per CDR3 protein. The table has around 10,000 distinct CDR3 sequences, approximately 40% seen once. Sequencing was done on a sample of CD4+ T cells from blood, cultured in vitro. The receptors come from a human donor who had recovered from COVID-19. Each CDR3 is given with its conserved first and last residue. Each record gives: CDR3 DNA, CDR3 protein, J gene, V gene, D gene, clone size, CDR3 length. A D gene is named only where the DNA matches it firmly. Clone size appears in some rows only: once, few, many, or a class for an expanded clone.

CDR3 DNA: TGTGCCAGCCGGGGGGGGGACACCGGGGAGCTGTTTTTT
CDR3 protein: CASRGGDTGELFF
J gene: TRBJ2-2
V gene: TRBV27
D gene: TRBD2
clone size: few
CDR3 length: 13

CDR3 DNA: TGCAGTGCTATATCCGTGGGGGGACAGGGGACGAGCAATCAGCCCCAGCATTTT
CDR3 protein: CSAISVGGQGTSNQPQHF
J gene: TRBJ1-5
V gene: TRBV20-1
D gene: TRBD1
clone size: .
CDR3 length: 18

CDR3 DNA: TGTGCCAGCAGCTTAGGAGGGGAGGCGTCTAGCACAGATACGCAGTATTTT
CDR3 protein: CASSLGGEASSTDTQYF
J gene: TRBJ2-3
V gene: TRBV11-2
D gene: .
clone size: .
CDR3 length: 17

CDR3 DNA: TGTGCCAGCAGCACCCCGGGACCCGGGGAGCTGTTTTTT
CDR3 protein: CASSTPGPGELFF
J gene: TRBJ2-2
V gene: TRBV5-4
D gene: .
clone size: few
CDR3 length: 13

CDR3 DNA: TGTGCCAGCAGAATATGGGGACAGAAGGGTGAAGCTTTCTTT
CDR3 protein: CASRIWGQKGEAFF
J gene: TRBJ1-1
V gene: TRBV6-1
D gene: TRBD1
clone size: .
CDR3 length: 14

CDR3 DNA: TGTGCCAGCAGTTTGGGCAGGATCCCTTTTTATGGCTACACCTTC
CDR3 protein: CASSLGRIPFYGYTF
J gene: TRBJ1-2
V gene: TRBV6-5
D gene: .
clone size: .
CDR3 length: 15

CDR3 DNA: TGTGCCAGCAGTGAAGCGCTTCGGGTCGTACAGCATTTT
CDR3 protein: CASSEALRVVQHF
J gene: TRBJ1-5
V gene: TRBV2
D gene: .
clone size: .
CDR3 length: 13

CDR3 DNA: TGCAGCGTTGGCCAGTTTCAAGTGGAGACCCAGTACTTC
CDR3 protein: CSVGQFQVETQYF
J gene: TRBJ2-5
V gene: TRBV29-1
D gene: .
clone size: .
CDR3 length: 13

CDR3 DNA: TGTGCCAGCATGACAGGGTATTATGGCTACACCTTC
CDR3 protein: CASMTGYYGYTF
J gene: TRBJ1-2
V gene: TRBV28
D gene: TRBD1
clone size: few
CDR3 length: 12

CDR3 DNA: TGCGCCAGCAGCTTGGGTACTAGCGGGATCAATGAGCAGTTCTTC
CDR3 protein: CASSLGTSGINEQFF
J gene: TRBJ2-1
V gene: TRBV5-1
D gene: TRBD2
clone size: .
CDR3 length: 15

CDR3 DNA: TGTGCCAGCAGTTCAATGACGGGGCCCTATCAGCCCCAGCATTTT
CDR3 protein: CASSSMTGPYQPQHF
J gene: TRBJ1-5
V gene: TRBV27
D gene: .
clone size: .
CDR3 length: 15

CDR3 DNA: TGCGCCAGCAGTCTCAATCGGCTAGCGGGGGGGTATGAGCAGTTCTTC
CDR3 protein: CASSLNRLAGGYEQFF
J gene: TRBJ2-1
V gene: TRBV5-1
D gene: TRBD2
clone size: .
CDR3 length: 16

CDR3 DNA: TGCGCCAGCAGCTTGGGGCTATCTGGGTACTATGGCTACACCTTC
CDR3 protein: CASSLGLSGYYGYTF
J gene: TRBJ1-2
V gene: TRBV5-1
D gene: .
clone size: .
CDR3 length: 15

CDR3 DNA: TGTGCCAGCACCCCGGAGCCTAACTATGGCTACACCTTC
CDR3 protein: CASTPEPNYGYTF
J gene: TRBJ1-2
V gene: TRBV28
D gene: .
clone size: few
CDR3 length: 13

CDR3 DNA: TGTGCCAGCAGCGTAGGGCAGTATGGCTACACCTTC
CDR3 protein: CASSVGQYGYTF
J gene: TRBJ1-2
V gene: TRBV9
D gene: .
clone size: .
CDR3 length: 12

CDR3 DNA: TGTGCCAGCAGGACCTACAGGGCGCCGAGGGGGTCCATATATTTT
CDR3 protein: CASRTYRAPRGSIYF
J gene: TRBJ1-3
V gene: TRBV6-1
D gene: .
clone size: .
CDR3 length: 15

CDR3 DNA: TGTGCCAGCAGCCAAGACGGATTCGGGGCGGTAGCGGGGGGTTCGGAGCAGTTCTTC
CDR3 protein: CASSQDGFGAVAGGSEQFF
J gene: TRBJ2-1
V gene: TRBV4-2
D gene: TRBD2
clone size: .
CDR3 length: 19

CDR3 DNA: TGTGCCAGCAGCGCCCACCAACCTAGCGGTCCGGTGGATGAGCAGTTCTTC
CDR3 protein: CASSAHQPSGPVDEQFF
J gene: TRBJ2-1
V gene: TRBV11-2
D gene: TRBD2
clone size: .
CDR3 length: 17

CDR3 DNA: TGCAGTGCTAGCTTCAACAGGCCTGAAGCTTTCTTT
CDR3 protein: CSASFNRPEAFF
J gene: TRBJ1-1
V gene: TRBV20-1
D gene: .
clone size: .
CDR3 length: 12

CDR3 DNA: TGTGCCAGAAGCTCAGGCTACAGGGACCCTGAAGCTTTCTTT
CDR3 protein: CARSSGYRDPEAFF
J gene: TRBJ1-1
V gene: TRBV5-3
D gene: .
clone size: .
CDR3 length: 14

CDR3 DNA: TGTGCCAGCAGTTTAGACGGTGGGGCAGGGGGCACTGAAGCTTTCTTT
CDR3 protein: CASSLDGGAGGTEAFF
J gene: TRBJ1-1
V gene: TRBV12-3/TRBV12-4
D gene: TRBD1
clone size: .
CDR3 length: 16

CDR3 DNA: TGTGCCAGCAGCGCCCGGGACAGGGGTTCACCCCTCCACTTT
CDR3 protein: CASSARDRGSPLHF
J gene: TRBJ1-6
V gene: TRBV2
D gene: TRBD1
clone size: .
CDR3 length: 14

CDR3 DNA: TGTGCCAGCAGCCTTAGCGGGGGGCCCCGATCCTACGAGCAGTACTTC
CDR3 protein: CASSLSGGPRSYEQYF
J gene: TRBJ2-7
V gene: TRBV5-4
D gene: TRBD2
clone size: .
CDR3 length: 16

CDR3 DNA: TGTGCCAGCAGCTTTGGGTTACGCTCTGGAAACACCATATATTTT
CDR3 protein: CASSFGLRSGNTIYF
J gene: TRBJ1-3
V gene: TRBV7-2
D gene: .
clone size: .
CDR3 length: 15

CDR3 DNA: TGTGCCAGCAGCACACGGACTAGCGGGAGCACCGGGGAGCTGTTTTTT
CDR3 protein: CASSTRTSGSTGELFF
J gene: TRBJ2-2
V gene: TRBV7-9
D gene: TRBD2
clone size: .
CDR3 length: 16

CDR3 DNA: TGCAGTGCAAGGGGGTCGGACGGCTACACCTTC
CDR3 protein: CSARGSDGYTF
J gene: TRBJ1-2
V gene: TRBV20-1
D gene: .
clone size: .
CDR3 length: 11

CDR3 DNA: TGTGCCAGCAGCCAAAGGGAAAGGGGCGGTCTAGGCTCCTACGAGCAGTACTTC
CDR3 protein: CASSQRERGGLGSYEQYF
J gene: TRBJ2-7
V gene: TRBV6-1
D gene: .
clone size: .
CDR3 length: 18

CDR3 DNA: TGCAGTGCTAGAGACGCTAGGACTAGCGGGAGGGCCCCCCGTAACAATGAGCAGTTCTTC
CDR3 protein: CSARDARTSGRAPRNNEQFF
J gene: TRBJ2-1
V gene: TRBV20-1
D gene: TRBD2
clone size: .
CDR3 length: 20

CDR3 DNA: TGTGCCAGCAGCCCCGGGACAGGGGATCAGCCCCAGCATTTT
CDR3 protein: CASSPGTGDQPQHF
J gene: TRBJ1-5
V gene: TRBV7-6
D gene: TRBD1
clone size: medium-sized
CDR3 length: 14

CDR3 DNA: TGTGCCAGCAGAGGGGAGACCCAGTACTTC
CDR3 protein: CASRGETQYF
J gene: TRBJ2-5
V gene: TRBV11-3
D gene: .
clone size: few
CDR3 length: 10

CDR3 DNA: TGTGCCAGCAGTTATTGGAATTCACCCCTCCACTTT
CDR3 protein: CASSYWNSPLHF
J gene: TRBJ1-6
V gene: TRBV27
D gene: .
clone size: .
CDR3 length: 12

CDR3 DNA: TGTGCCAGCAGCTTAGGACAGGGGGAGGTGGAGACCCAGTACTTC
CDR3 protein: CASSLGQGEVETQYF
J gene: TRBJ2-5
V gene: TRBV11-3
D gene: TRBD1
clone size: .
CDR3 length: 15

CDR3 DNA: TGTGCCAGCAGAGGTCAACTAGCGGCCCTACCGCAGTTCTTC
CDR3 protein: CASRGQLAALPQFF
J gene: TRBJ2-1
V gene: TRBV12-3/TRBV12-4
D gene: TRBD2
clone size: .
CDR3 length: 14

CDR3 DNA: TGTGCCAGCAGCCCTCTCGCGCTGATCAATGAGCAGTTCTTC
CDR3 protein: CASSPLALINEQFF
J gene: TRBJ2-1
V gene: TRBV7-9
D gene: .
clone size: large
CDR3 length: 14

CDR3 DNA: TGCGCCAGCAGCTTGGAGACTAGCGGGAGGAGGATGGGAAGGGACGAGCAGTACTTC
CDR3 protein: CASSLETSGRRMGRDEQYF
J gene: TRBJ2-7
V gene: TRBV5-1
D gene: TRBD2
clone size: .
CDR3 length: 19

CDR3 DNA: TGTGCCAGCAGCGAATTACCTAGCGGGGGACACACCGGGGAGCTGTTTTTT
CDR3 protein: CASSELPSGGHTGELFF
J gene: TRBJ2-2
V gene: TRBV7-9
D gene: TRBD2
clone size: .
CDR3 length: 17

CDR3 DNA: TGTGCCAGCAGATCAATCGGGGGAATGGGCTATGGCTACACCTTC
CDR3 protein: CASRSIGGMGYGYTF
J gene: TRBJ1-2
V gene: TRBV7-9
D gene: .
clone size: few
CDR3 length: 15

CDR3 DNA: TGCGCCAGCAGCTTGCCGTCGAACACTGAAGCTTTCTTT
CDR3 protein: CASSLPSNTEAFF
J gene: TRBJ1-1
V gene: TRBV5-1
D gene: .
clone size: .
CDR3 length: 13

CDR3 DNA: TGCAGTGCTAGAGGGAGCTCGGGGGGGGTCTACAATGAGCAGTTCTTC
CDR3 protein: CSARGSSGGVYNEQFF
J gene: TRBJ2-1
V gene: TRBV20-1
D gene: TRBD2
clone size: few
CDR3 length: 16

CDR3 DNA: TGTGCCAGCAGCATCCGGACAGGGCGGGGACCCCTCCACTTT
CDR3 protein: CASSIRTGRGPLHF
J gene: TRBJ1-6
V gene: TRBV5-6
D gene: TRBD1
clone size: few
CDR3 length: 14

CDR3 DNA: TGTGCCAGCAGTTTATACGGGACAGGGGTAGGAGCTTTCTTT
CDR3 protein: CASSLYGTGVGAFF
J gene: TRBJ1-1
V gene: TRBV27
D gene: TRBD1
clone size: .
CDR3 length: 14

CDR3 DNA: TGTGCCACCAGCAACGTCGGCGAGCAGTTCTTC
CDR3 protein: CATSNVGEQFF
J gene: TRBJ2-1
V gene: TRBV15
D gene: .
clone size: few
CDR3 length: 11